A single sample gave rise to the 13 T cell receptor beta chains below, sequenced in a study of response to subunit inactivated influenza vaccine. TCRdb independently ran MiXCR on the RT-PCR reads; one entry per CDR3 protein. The sample yields more than 250,000 distinct CDR3 sequences, 20% to 25% seen once. The material sequenced was PBMCs from blood, taken roughly 20 months after vaccination. These receptor sequences come from a man aged 50-75 years who received an inactivated influenza vaccine.

This clonotype was detected only once. This chain joins TRBV7-2 and TRBJ1-5; D ambiguous. The V gene's germline CDR1 is SGHTA and CDR2 FQGNSA. V shed 1 base and J shed 5 bases, with 12 bases lying between them. The CDR3 runs 15 residues. Here the CDR3 DNA reads TGTGCCAGCAGCTTAGGTTGGCAGAGGTATCAGCCCCAGCATTTT. This encodes CASSLGWQRYQPQHF.

V gene TRBV18 combines with J gene TRBJ1-3; D gene ambiguous. This CDR3 comprises 16 residues. V was clipped by 3 bases and J by 1 base, with 13 bases between them. Germline CDR1 reads KGHSH; CDR2 reads LQKENI. The CDR3 protein is CASSPKYRGSGNTIYF. The CDR3 DNA reads as TGTGCCAGCTCACCGAAGTATCGGGGTTCTGGAAACACCATATATTTT.

This clonotype was seen more than once but under ten times. The chain's CDR3 is CAAEPIGGGGEKLFF. DNA for the CDR3: TGTGCCGCCGAGCCGATCGGGGGCGGTGGGGAAAAACTGTTTTTT. This chain uses TRBV30 with TRBJ1-4; D perhaps matches TRBD1 (6 bases). Germline-derived CDR1 and CDR2 are GTSNPN and SVGIG (reference sequence). V was pared by 8 bases and J by 8 bases, with 24 bases between. The CDR3 length is 15 residues.

This chain uses TRBV10-3 with TRBJ1-3; 7 nucleotides agree with TRBD1. Germline trimming cut 0 bases from V and 4 bases from J; bases unmatched to any gene: 6. CDR1 is ENHRY and CDR2 is SYGVKD in the germline V gene. The CDR3 contains 16 residues. CDR3 in DNA: TGTGCCATCAGTGAGTCCAACAGGGGCGTAGGAAACACCATATATTTT. Protein: CAISESNRGVGNTIYF.

V usage is TRBV10-3 and J usage is TRBJ2-3; 7 nucleotides match TRBD1. J lost 6 bases, V lost 0 bases, and 0 bases had no gene match. CDR3 length: 13 residues. CDR1 and CDR2 from the germline V gene are ENHRY and SYGVKD. CDR3 loop: CAISESTGDTQYF. The CDR3 bases are TGTGCCATCAGTGAGTCGACAGGGGATACGCAGTATTTT.

There are many counts of this clonotype. The chain links TRBV25-1 to TRBJ1-4; D call uncertain. The V end was cut by 3 bases, the J end by 1 base, with 9 bases between. The CDR3 has 15 amino acids. Looked up from germline, CDR1 is MGHDK and CDR2 is SYGVNS. CDR3: CASSDWAETNEKLFF. The CDR3 DNA is TGTGCCAGCAGTGATTGGGCAGAAACTAATGAAAAACTGTTTTTT.

There are a few counts of this clonotype. The junction and the germline gene differ at one end; a read error may be behind it. The chain couples TRBV7-7 to TRBJ1-5; D is uncertain. Germline values: CDR1 SSHAT, CDR2 FNYEAQ (reference sequence). This CDR3 contains 16 residues. The DNA of the CDR3 is TGTGCTAGCAGCTTACCGATCGTTGGTAGCAATCAGCCCCAGCATTTT. Amino acids: CASSLPIVGSNQPQHF.

This clonotype was counted between two and nine times. V is TRBV14 and J is TRBJ2-2; D possibly corresponds to TRBD2 (6 bases). The germline gives CDR1 SGHDN, CDR2 FVKESK. This CDR3 is built from 15 residues. V was clipped by 6 bases and J by 7 bases, with 18 bases between them. CDR3 region: CASRSRWGDHGELFF. The DNA for the CDR3 is TGTGCCAGCAGGAGCCGGTGGGGGGACCACGGGGAGCTGTTTTTT.

The chain couples TRBV6-2 or TRBV6-3 to TRBJ2-5, with TRBD2 as a possible D gene (5 bases). Germline CDR1 reads MNHEY; CDR2 reads SVGEGT. Trimming took 0 bases from V and 2 from J, leaving 10 bases between them. The CDR3 is made up of 15 amino acids. The CDR3 sequence: CASSYSSRGQETQYF. The CDR3 DNA sequence: TGTGCCAGCAGTTACTCGAGTCGGGGACAAGAGACCCAGTACTTC.

This clonotype has a handful of counts. J is TRBJ1-1 and V is TRBV3-1; no firm D call. CDR1 is LGHDT, CDR2 YNNKEL, per germline (reference sequence). The CDR3 spans 16 residues. V was trimmed by 1 base and J by 11 bases, leaving 23 bases between them. DNA of the CDR3: TGTGCCAGCAGCCAAGCTCCGGCGGGGTCGGGGTGGAAGGCTTTCTTT. This sequence encodes CASSQAPAGSGWKAFF.

There are many counts of this clonotype. The rearrangement uses TRBV12-3 or TRBV12-4 and TRBJ1-6; no clear D gene. The ends were cut back, 7 bases at V and 5 bases at J, with 6 bases in the middle. The CDR3 is 12 amino acids. The CDR3 loop reads CASNINNSPLHF. CDR3 nucleotide sequence: TGTGCCAGCAACATTAATAATTCACCCCTCCACTTT.

The sample holds a few counts of this clonotype. The V gene is TRBV7-9, the J gene TRBJ2-1, with 8 bases fitting TRBD2. J lost 3 bases, V lost 5 bases, and 9 bases had no gene match. This CDR3 has 16 amino acids. Germline values: CDR1 SEHNR, CDR2 FQNEAQ (reference sequence). CDR3 sequence: CASSPPGSGSYNEQFF. For the CDR3, the DNA is TGTGCCAGCAGCCCCCCTGGCAGCGGGAGCTACAATGAGCAGTTCTTC.

A single count supports this clonotype. One junction end does not reproduce the germline sequence, and a read error may be involved. The genes are TRBV7-2 and TRBJ2-7; 11 positions match TRBD1. Germline V CDR1 and CDR2: SGHTA, FQGNSA. This CDR3 region has 15 residues. The CDR3 DNA reads as TGTGCCAGCAGCTTATCGGGGACAGGGGGTCTCGAGAAGTACTTC. Amino acid sequence: CASSLSGTGGLEKYF.